This T cell receptor beta chain was captured by sequencing in a study of T cells in tumors after PD-1 blockade. As for the study in general: Daily vismodegib 150 mg continued in a subset of anti-PD-1-treated patients.

Concerning this clone itself: Antigen unknown.

Study-level results: Blood contained about 45% of the tumor's TCR clonotypes.

Germline CDR1 and CDR2: SGHVS and FQNEAQ. The CDR3 consists of 15 residues. V gave up 1 base and J gave up 4 bases, with 11 bases separating them. Measured with immunoSEQ multiplex PCR; TCRdb has only the in-frame clones, and not every one. The sample consists of 60,000 to 70,000 clones, around two thirds of them appearing once. The input for sequencing was PBMCs, taken after anti-PD-1 treatment. The receptor was isolated from a human donor with basal cell carcinoma. The chain combines TRBV7-8 with TRBJ1-5, with D hard to call. CDR3 protein: CASSLVGTENQPQHF. The CDR3 DNA reads as TGTGCCAGCAGCTTAGTAGGCACGGAGAATCAGCCCCAGCATTTT.